This is a list of T cell receptor beta chains from one sample in a study of blood T cells in healthy people across ages. TCRdb itself ran the 5' RACE reads through MiXCR, one entry per CDR3 protein. The repertoire consists of 750,000 to 1,000,000 distinct CDR3 sequences, with almost 30% occurring once and the leading ten covering more than 8.5%. This sample was also put to use in a study of T cells of mothers and their children.

The sequencing sample was made of blood. The receptors were sampled from a woman between 35 and 50 years old in good health. CDR3s include the opening cysteine and the closing phenylalanine or tryptophan. Each record gives: D gene, clone size, V gene, J gene, CDR3 protein, CDR3 DNA. D genes are given only for firm matches. Some rows have no size entry. The others give once, few or many, or a class for an expanded clone.

D: .
size: few
V: TRBV5-1
J: TRBJ1-6
CDR3: CASSFDPRGNSPLHF
DNA: TGCGCCAGCAGCTTCGATCCTCGGGGGAATTCACCCCTCCACTTT

D: TRBD2
size: few
V: TRBV3-1
J: TRBJ2-3
CDR3: CASSQDTGGVDTQYF
DNA: TGTGCCAGCAGCCAAGATACCGGGGGGGTGGATACGCAGTATTTT

D: TRBD2
size: few
V: TRBV11-2
J: TRBJ2-1
CDR3: CASSLMASGGEQFF
DNA: TGTGCCAGCAGCTTAATGGCTAGCGGTGGTGAGCAGTTCTTC

D: .
size: few
V: TRBV5-1
J: TRBJ1-2
CDR3: CASSLRQAAGGGYGYTF
DNA: TGCGCCAGCAGCCTAAGACAGGCCGCCGGGGGAGGATATGGCTACACCTTC

D: TRBD2
size: many
V: TRBV20-1
J: TRBJ2-7
CDR3: CSAREKTLAATSYEQYF
DNA: TGCAGTGCTAGAGAAAAAACTCTAGCGGCGACCTCCTACGAGCAGTACTTC

D: .
size: .
V: TRBV18
J: TRBJ1-2
CDR3: CASSPRREGYYGYTF
DNA: TGTGCCAGCTCACCTAGACGGGAGGGATACTATGGCTACACCTTC

D: .
size: .
V: TRBV20-1
J: TRBJ2-5
CDR3: CSAGTSSNPGETQYF
DNA: TGCAGTGCTGGGACGAGCTCAAACCCTGGAGAGACCCAGTACTTC

D: TRBD1
size: .
V: TRBV28
J: TRBJ1-2
CDR3: CASTFLLADRGRKGYTF
DNA: TGTGCCAGCACCTTCTTATTGGCCGACAGGGGAAGAAAAGGCTACACCTTC

D: .
size: many
V: TRBV20-1
J: TRBJ1-6
CDR3: CSARDLGSTYSPLHF
DNA: TGCAGTGCTAGAGATCTAGGCAGTACCTATTCACCCCTCCACTTT

D: .
size: many
V: TRBV12-3/TRBV12-4
J: TRBJ1-5
CDR3: CASSLGPNQPQHF
DNA: TGTGCCAGCAGTTTAGGGCCCAATCAGCCCCAGCATTTT

D: .
size: .
V: TRBV5-1
J: TRBJ2-1
CDR3: CASQPGMGEQFF
DNA: TGCGCCAGCCAGCCAGGGATGGGGGAGCAGTTCTTC

D: .
size: .
V: TRBV19
J: TRBJ1-5
CDR3: CASSIGVKPQHF
DNA: TGTGCCAGTAGTATAGGAGTGAAGCCCCAGCATTTT

D: .
size: .
V: TRBV5-6
J: TRBJ2-7
CDR3: CASSLLQGLGVYEQYF
DNA: TGTGCCAGCAGCTTGCTCCAAGGTCTTGGGGTCTACGAGCAGTACTTC

D: .
size: few
V: TRBV28
J: TRBJ2-7
CDR3: CASPPTPDSYEQYF
DNA: TGTGCCAGCCCACCAACCCCGGACTCCTACGAGCAGTACTTC

D: TRBD1
size: many
V: TRBV7-2
J: TRBJ2-3
CDR3: CASSLAGQASTDTQYF
DNA: TGTGCCAGCAGCTTAGCAGGACAGGCTAGCACAGATACGCAGTATTTT

D: .
size: .
V: TRBV5-1
J: TRBJ2-6
CDR3: CASSEAGANVLTF
DNA: TGCGCCAGCAGCGAGGCTGGGGCCAACGTCCTGACTTTC

D: TRBD2
size: .
V: TRBV5-1
J: TRBJ2-5
CDR3: CASSPSGGGGETQYF
DNA: TGCGCCAGCAGCCCTAGCGGGGGCGGGGGAGAGACCCAGTACTTC

D: .
size: once
V: TRBV11-2
J: TRBJ2-7
CDR3: CASSWRTFPYEQYF
DNA: TGTGCCAGCAGCTGGAGGACATTCCCTTACGAGCAGTACTTC

D: .
size: .
V: TRBV27
J: TRBJ1-5
CDR3: CASTEDPERANQPQHF
DNA: TGTGCCAGCACCGAGGACCCCGAACGCGCTAATCAGCCCCAGCATTTT

D: TRBD1
size: many
V: TRBV10-3
J: TRBJ2-5
CDR3: CAISSRDRVQETQYF
DNA: TGTGCCATCAGTTCCCGGGACAGGGTCCAAGAGACCCAGTACTTC

D: .
size: .
V: TRBV11-2
J: TRBJ2-3
CDR3: CACLGGYPTDTQYF
DNA: TGTGCTTGCCTCGGGGGCTATCCCACAGATACGCAGTATTTT

D: .
size: .
V: TRBV24-1
J: TRBJ2-1
CDR3: CATSEPGQLTYNEQFF
DNA: TGTGCCACCAGTGAACCCGGACAGTTGACCTACAATGAGCAGTTCTTC

D: .
size: .
V: TRBV20-1
J: TRBJ1-1
CDR3: CSALGGVGTEAFF
DNA: TGCAGTGCCCTCGGGGGGGTGGGCACTGAAGCTTTCTTT

D: .
size: many
V: TRBV5-4
J: TRBJ2-7
CDR3: CASRDIVAYEQYF
DNA: TGTGCCAGCAGAGATATAGTAGCCTACGAGCAGTACTTC

D: .
size: many
V: TRBV12-3/TRBV12-4
J: TRBJ2-7
CDR3: CASRPWGSSYEQYF
DNA: TGTGCCAGCAGGCCCTGGGGTAGCTCCTACGAGCAGTACTTC

D: .
size: .
V: TRBV7-6
J: TRBJ1-1
CDR3: CTSSSWAGENTEAFF
DNA: TGTACCAGCAGCTCCTGGGCAGGGGAGAACACTGAAGCTTTCTTT

D: TRBD1
size: .
V: TRBV9
J: TRBJ1-1
CDR3: CASSDPGGLNTEAFF
DNA: TGTGCCAGCAGCGACCCAGGGGGCTTGAACACTGAAGCTTTCTTT

D: .
size: many
V: TRBV6-6
J: TRBJ1-2
CDR3: CASSSTGLYGYTF
DNA: TGTGCCAGCAGTAGCACAGGCCTCTATGGCTACACCTTC

D: .
size: many
V: TRBV9
J: TRBJ2-7
CDR3: CASSVAPGRYEQYF
DNA: TGTGCCAGCAGCGTAGCCCCAGGGCGATACGAGCAGTACTTC

D: TRBD1
size: many
V: TRBV15
J: TRBJ2-2
CDR3: CAAGTGPNTGELFF
DNA: TGTGCCGCCGGGACAGGTCCGAACACCGGGGAGCTGTTTTTT

D: .
size: .
V: TRBV10-3
J: TRBJ1-3
CDR3: CAIRTDLSGNTIYF
DNA: TGTGCCATCAGGACAGATCTCTCTGGAAACACCATATATTTT

D: .
size: few
V: TRBV20-1
J: TRBJ2-7
CDR3: CSARDWRDPSYEQYF
DNA: TGCAGTGCTAGAGATTGGCGGGACCCCTCCTACGAGCAGTACTTC

D: .
size: medium-sized
V: TRBV29-1
J: TRBJ1-1
CDR3: CSVADRKNTEAFF
DNA: TGCAGCGTGGCCGACAGAAAGAACACTGAAGCTTTCTTT

D: .
size: few
V: TRBV20-1
J: TRBJ1-4
CDR3: CNASRPRKLFF
DNA: TGCAATGCTAGTAGGCCGCGAAAACTGTTTTTT

D: TRBD1
size: few
V: TRBV28
J: TRBJ2-1
CDR3: CASSTQGINLTPYNEQFF
DNA: TGTGCCAGCAGTACACAGGGGATTAACTTAACTCCCTACAATGAGCAGTTCTTC

D: .
size: .
V: TRBV28
J: TRBJ1-2
CDR3: CASSERANYGYTF
DNA: TGTGCCAGCAGCGAGAGAGCTAACTATGGCTACACCTTC

D: .
size: .
V: TRBV20-1
J: TRBJ1-2
CDR3: CSARDRHRFYGYTF
DNA: TGCAGTGCTAGAGATCGGCACAGATTCTATGGCTACACCTTC

D: .
size: many
V: TRBV9
J: TRBJ2-7
CDR3: CASSVGTVLLYEQYF
DNA: TGTGCCAGCAGCGTAGGGACGGTATTACTCTACGAGCAGTACTTC

D: .
size: .
V: TRBV12-3/TRBV12-4
J: TRBJ2-6
CDR3: CASSSLARGTGANVLTF
DNA: TGTGCCAGCAGTTCACTGGCTAGAGGGACTGGGGCCAACGTCCTGACTTTC

D: TRBD2
size: many
V: TRBV11-2
J: TRBJ2-2
CDR3: CASSQAPSGGLTGELFF
DNA: TGTGCCAGCAGCCAGGCCCCCAGCGGGGGACTCACCGGGGAGCTGTTTTTT

D: TRBD1
size: .
V: TRBV27
J: TRBJ2-7
CDR3: CASSFGAGGSSYEQYF
DNA: TGTGCCAGCAGTTTTGGGGCAGGGGGAAGCTCCTACGAGCAGTACTTC

D: TRBD1
size: .
V: TRBV6-6
J: TRBJ1-2
CDR3: CASSYQGDAYLGYTF
DNA: TGTGCCAGCAGTTACCAGGGGGACGCTTACCTAGGCTACACCTTC

D: .
size: .
V: TRBV4-2
J: TRBJ1-1
CDR3: CASSQAEGLNTEAFF
DNA: TGTGCCAGCAGCCAAGCGGAAGGACTGAACACTGAAGCTTTCTTT

D: .
size: .
V: TRBV20-1
J: TRBJ1-2
CDR3: CSARDKTAGGYTF
DNA: TGCAGTGCTAGAGACAAGACGGCTGGAGGCTACACCTTC

D: TRBD2
size: .
V: TRBV27
J: TRBJ2-7
CDR3: CASNLSGSRGGAYEQYF
DNA: TGTGCCAGCAATTTATCGGGGTCGCGCGGGGGGGCGTACGAGCAGTACTTC

D: TRBD1
size: .
V: TRBV29-1
J: TRBJ1-1
CDR3: CSVSGTALNTEAFF
DNA: TGCAGCGTTAGTGGGACAGCCTTGAACACTGAAGCTTTCTTT

D: TRBD2
size: few
V: TRBV2
J: TRBJ2-7
CDR3: CASSEERGVSYEQYF
DNA: TGTGCCAGCAGTGAGGAGCGGGGGGTCTCCTACGAGCAGTACTTC